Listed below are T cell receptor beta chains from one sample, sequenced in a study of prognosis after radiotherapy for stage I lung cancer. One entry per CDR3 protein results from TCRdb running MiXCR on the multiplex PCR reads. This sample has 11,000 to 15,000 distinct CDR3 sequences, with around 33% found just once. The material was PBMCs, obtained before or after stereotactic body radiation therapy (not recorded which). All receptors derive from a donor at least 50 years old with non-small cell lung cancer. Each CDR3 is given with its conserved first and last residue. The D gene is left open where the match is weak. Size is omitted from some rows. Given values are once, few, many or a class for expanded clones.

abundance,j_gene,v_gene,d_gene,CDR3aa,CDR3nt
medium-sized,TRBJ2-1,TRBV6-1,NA,CASSRGYNEQFF,TGTGCCAGCAGCCGCGGGTACAATGAGCAGTTCTTC
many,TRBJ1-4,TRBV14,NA,CASSRNEKLFF,TGTGCCAGCAGCCGAAATGAAAAACTGTTTTTT
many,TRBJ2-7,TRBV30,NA,CAWSRRAPYEQYF,TGTGCCTGGAGTCGCAGGGCCCCCTACGAGCAGTACTTC
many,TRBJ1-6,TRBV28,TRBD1,CATFSQGRNSPLHF,TGTGCCACCTTTTCACAGGGGCGAAATTCACCCCTCCACTTT
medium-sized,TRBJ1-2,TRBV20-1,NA,CSAREAGLYGYTF,TGCAGTGCTAGAGAGGCGGGTCTCTATGGCTACACCTTC
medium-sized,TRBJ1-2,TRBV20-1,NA,CSASPQGSANYGYTF,TGCAGTGCTAGTCCGCAGGGCTCGGCAAACTATGGCTACACCTTC
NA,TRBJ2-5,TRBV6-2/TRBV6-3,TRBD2,CASSYAEAGGAETQYF,TGTGCCAGCAGTTACGCGGAGGCGGGAGGGGCAGAGACCCAGTACTTC
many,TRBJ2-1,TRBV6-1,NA,CAIQQGLGGSEEQFF,TGTGCCATACAACAGGGATTGGGAGGAAGTGAGGAGCAGTTCTTC
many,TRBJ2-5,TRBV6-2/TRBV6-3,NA,CASSRTWDGTQYF,TGTGCCAGCAGCCGTACCTGGGATGGGACCCAGTACTTC
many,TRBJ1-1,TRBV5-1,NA,CASSLSQGTEAFF,TGCGCCAGCAGCTTGAGCCAAGGGACTGAAGCTTTCTTT
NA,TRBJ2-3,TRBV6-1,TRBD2,CASSDGGGTDTQYF,TGTGCCAGCAGTGACGGGGGGGGCACAGATACGCAGTATTTT
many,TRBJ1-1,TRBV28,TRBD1,CASSFDRGFIAEAFF,TGTGCCAGCAGTTTTGACAGGGGGTTTATCGCTGAAGCTTTCTTT
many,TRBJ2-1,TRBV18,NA,CASSQTLTASSYNEQFF,TGTGCCAGCTCACAGACTTTGACAGCAAGCTCCTACAATGAGCAGTTCTTC
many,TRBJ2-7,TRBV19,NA,CASSRSPDPTYEQYF,TGTGCCAGTAGTAGGTCTCCAGATCCGACCTACGAGCAGTACTTC
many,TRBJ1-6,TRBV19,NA,CASSMTGRSGYNSPLHF,TGTGCCAGTAGTATGACAGGCCGGAGCGGATATAATTCACCCCTCCACTTT
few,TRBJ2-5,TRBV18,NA,CASSPPIKTGQETQYF,TGTGCCAGCTCACCACCAATCAAAACAGGGCAAGAGACCCAGTACTTC
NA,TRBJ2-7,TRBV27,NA,CASSDDYDQYF,TGTGCCAGCAGTGACGACTACGATCAGTACTTC
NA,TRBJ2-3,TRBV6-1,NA,CASSDYLDAPSTDTQYF,TGTGCCAGCAGTGATTATTTGGACGCACCTAGCACAGATACGCAGTATTTT
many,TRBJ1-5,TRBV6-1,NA,CASSDRRGSNQPQHF,TGTGCCAGCAGTGATCGTCGGGGTAGCAATCAGCCCCAGCATTTT
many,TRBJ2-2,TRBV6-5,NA,CASRPADYPFRNTGELFF,TGTGCCAGCAGACCAGCCGACTATCCGTTTCGCAACACCGGGGAGCTGTTTTTT
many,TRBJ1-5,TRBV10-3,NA,CATSDSNQPQHF,TGTGCCACCTCCGACAGTAATCAGCCCCAGCATTTT
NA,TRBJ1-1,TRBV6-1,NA,CASYPRSSQNTEAFF,TGTGCCAGCTACCCCCGGTCGAGTCAGAACACTGAAGCTTTCTTT
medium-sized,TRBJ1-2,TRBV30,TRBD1,CAGQGAGYGYTF,TGTGCCGGACAGGGGGCGGGCTATGGCTACACCTTC
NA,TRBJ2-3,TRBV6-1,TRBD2,CASSDGGGGTDTQYF,TGTGCCAGCAGTGACGGGGGGGGGGGCACAGATACGCAGTATTTT
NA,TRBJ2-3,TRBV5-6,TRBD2,CASSEGLAGVDTQYF,TGTGCCAGCAGCGAGGGACTAGCGGGAGTGGATACGCAGTATTTT
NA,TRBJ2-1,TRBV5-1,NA,CASSLEGLYNEQFF,TGCGCCAGCAGCTTGGAGGGGCTGTACAATGAGCAGTTCTTC
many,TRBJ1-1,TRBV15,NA,CATSRVQTTEAFF,TGTGCCACCAGCAGAGTGCAAACGACTGAAGCTTTCTTT
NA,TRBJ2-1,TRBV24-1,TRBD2,CATRGSSGRANGQFF,TGTGCCACCCGTGGGTCTAGCGGACGGGCAAATGGGCAGTTCTTC
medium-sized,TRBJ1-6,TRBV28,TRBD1,CASRPPGQGYSPLHF,TGTGCCAGCAGGCCCCCGGGACAGGGTTATTCACCCCTCCACTTT
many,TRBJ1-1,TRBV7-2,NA,CAGGGHMNTEAFF,TGTGCCGGTGGGGGCCACATGAACACTGAAGCTTTCTTT
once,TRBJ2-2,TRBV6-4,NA,CASRLTTGELFF,TGTGCCAGCAGACTGACCACCGGGGAGCTGTTTTTT
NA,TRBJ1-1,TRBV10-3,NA,CAASERVGVTEAFF,TGTGCCGCTAGTGAGCGGGTTGGAGTCACTGAAGCTTTCTTT
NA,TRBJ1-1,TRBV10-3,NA,CAISEQSRTEDFF,TGTGCCATCAGTGAGCAGAGTCGCACTGAGGATTTCTTT
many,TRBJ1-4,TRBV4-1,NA,CASRWQPAGTNEKLFF,TGCGCCAGCCGGTGGCAACCTGCCGGGACTAATGAAAAACTGTTTTTT
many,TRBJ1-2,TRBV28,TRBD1,CASSSDRESRTF,TGTGCCAGCAGTTCGGACAGGGAATCAAGGACCTTC
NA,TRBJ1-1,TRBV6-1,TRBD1,CASSKRTGMNTEASF,TGTGCCAGCAGTAAGCGGACAGGGATGAACACTGAAGCTTCCTTT
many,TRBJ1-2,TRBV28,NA,CASRKPTGPMNGYTF,TGTGCCAGCAGGAAGCCGACTGGACCGATGAATGGCTACACCTTC
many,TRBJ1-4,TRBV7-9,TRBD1,CASSLGTGPEKLFF,TGTGCCAGCAGCTTAGGGACAGGGCCTGAAAAACTGTTTTTT
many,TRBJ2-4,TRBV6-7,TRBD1,CASSPRQGAKNIQYF,TGTGCCAGCAGTCCCCGACAGGGAGCCAAAAACATTCAGTACTTC
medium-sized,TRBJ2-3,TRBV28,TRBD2,CASSTTSGGAKDTQYF,TGTGCCAGCAGTACGACTAGCGGGGGGGCAAAAGATACGCAGTATTTT
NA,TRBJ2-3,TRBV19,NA,CASNPTAVGTDTQYF,TGTGCCAGTAACCCCACGGCCGTAGGCACAGATACGCAGTATTTT
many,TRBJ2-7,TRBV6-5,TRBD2,CASSYRLAGITSYEQYF,TGTGCCAGCAGTTACAGACTAGCGGGGATAACCTCCTACGAGCAGTACTTC
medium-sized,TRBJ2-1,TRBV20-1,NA,CSATHHGIYNEQFF,TGCAGTGCTACACACCATGGGATCTACAATGAGCAGTTCTTC
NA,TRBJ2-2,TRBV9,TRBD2,CASSVGGVLAGTWELFF,TGTGCCAGCAGCGTAGGGGGAGTACTAGCGGGGACCTGGGAGCTGTTTTTT
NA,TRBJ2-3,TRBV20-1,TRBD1,CSARVDSQGASTQYF,TGCAGTGCTAGGGTAGACAGTCAGGGGGCATCTACGCAGTATTTT
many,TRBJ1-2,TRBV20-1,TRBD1,CSARGGGTGEGYTF,TGCAGTGCTAGGGGGGGAGGGACAGGGGAGGGCTACACCTTC
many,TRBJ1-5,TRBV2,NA,CASSDVGLSNQPQHF,TGTGCCAGCAGTGATGTGGGTCTGAGCAATCAGCCCCAGCATTTT
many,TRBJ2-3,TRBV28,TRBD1,CASSRTGAGTDTQYF,TGTGCCAGCAGCCGAACAGGGGCCGGCACAGATACGCAGTATTTT
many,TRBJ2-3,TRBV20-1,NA,CSAGDTDTQYF,TGCAGTGCCGGAGACACAGATACGCAGTATTTT
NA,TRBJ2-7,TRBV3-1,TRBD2,CAIRGAAGAYEQYF,TGTGCCATCCGGGGAGCGGCGGGGGCCTACGAGCAGTACTTC
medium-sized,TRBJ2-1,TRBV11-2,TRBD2,CASSFSGGPGSYNEQFF,TGTGCCAGCAGCTTTAGCGGGGGCCCCGGGTCCTACAATGAGCAGTTCTTC
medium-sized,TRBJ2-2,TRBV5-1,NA,CASSFGNTGELFF,TGCGCCAGCAGCTTCGGGAACACCGGGGAGCTGTTTTTT
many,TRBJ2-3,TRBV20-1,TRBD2,CSAKTSGGTDTQYF,TGCAGTGCGAAAACTAGCGGGGGGACAGATACGCAGTATTTT
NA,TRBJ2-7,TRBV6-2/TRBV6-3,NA,CASSVVTRSDEQYF,TGTGCCAGCAGTGTTGTGACACGGTCGGACGAGCAGTACTTC
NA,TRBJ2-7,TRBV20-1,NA,CSSRGQRGGGYEQYF,TGCAGTTCTAGAGGACAGAGGGGGGGTGGCTACGAGCAGTACTTC
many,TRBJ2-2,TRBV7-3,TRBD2,CASSLGNSGRTGELFF,TGTGCCAGCAGCTTAGGGAATAGCGGGAGAACCGGGGAGCTGTTTTTT
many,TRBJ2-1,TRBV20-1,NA,CSAQTAANTNYNEQFF,TGCAGTGCCCAAACGGCGGCCAACACGAATTACAATGAGCAGTTCTTC
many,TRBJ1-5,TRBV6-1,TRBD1,CASSPGDRARKRHF,TGTGCCAGCAGCCCAGGGGACAGGGCCCGAAAGCGGCATTTT
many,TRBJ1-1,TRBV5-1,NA,CASNSGTTSGNTEAFF,TGCGCCAGCAATAGCGGGACCACCTCGGGGAACACTGAAGCTTTCTTT
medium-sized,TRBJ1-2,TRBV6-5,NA,CASSYSRRTEGYTF,TGTGCCAGCAGTTACTCGAGGCGGACTGAGGGCTACACCTTC